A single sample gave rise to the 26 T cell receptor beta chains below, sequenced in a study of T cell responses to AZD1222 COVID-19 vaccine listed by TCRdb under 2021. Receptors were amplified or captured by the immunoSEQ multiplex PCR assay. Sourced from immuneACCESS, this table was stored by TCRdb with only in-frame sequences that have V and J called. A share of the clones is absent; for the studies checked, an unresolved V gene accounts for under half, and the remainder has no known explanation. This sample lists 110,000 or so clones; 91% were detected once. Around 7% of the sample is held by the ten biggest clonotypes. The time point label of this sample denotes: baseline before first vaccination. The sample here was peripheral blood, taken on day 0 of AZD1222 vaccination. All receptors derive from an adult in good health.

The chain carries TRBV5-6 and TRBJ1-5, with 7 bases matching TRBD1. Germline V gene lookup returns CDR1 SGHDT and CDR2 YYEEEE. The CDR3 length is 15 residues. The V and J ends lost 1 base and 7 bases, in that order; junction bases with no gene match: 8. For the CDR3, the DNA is TGTGCCAGCAGCTTGCAGAGACAGGGCCGGCAGCCCCAGCATTTT. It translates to CASSLQRQGRQPQHF.

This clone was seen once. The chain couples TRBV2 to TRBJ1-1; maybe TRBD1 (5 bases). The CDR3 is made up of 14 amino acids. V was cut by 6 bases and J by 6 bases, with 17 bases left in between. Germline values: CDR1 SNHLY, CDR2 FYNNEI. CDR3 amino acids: CASREGLRGPEAFF. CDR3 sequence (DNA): TGTGCCAGCAGGGAGGGACTGAGAGGCCCTGAAGCTTTCTTT.

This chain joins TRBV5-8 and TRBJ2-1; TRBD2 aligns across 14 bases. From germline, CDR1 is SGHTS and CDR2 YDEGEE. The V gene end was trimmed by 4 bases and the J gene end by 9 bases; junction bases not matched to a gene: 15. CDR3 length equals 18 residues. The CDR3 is CASSHGLAGGMTLSEQFF. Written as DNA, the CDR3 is TGTGCCAGCAGCCACGGACTAGCGGGGGGCATGACTTTGAGTGAGCAGTTCTTC.

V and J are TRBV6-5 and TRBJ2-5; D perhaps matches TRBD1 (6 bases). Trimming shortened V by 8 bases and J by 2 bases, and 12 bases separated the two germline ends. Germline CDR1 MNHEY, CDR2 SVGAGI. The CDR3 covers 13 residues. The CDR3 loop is CASDRQAQETQYF. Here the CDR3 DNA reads TGTGCCAGCGACCGACAGGCACAAGAGACCCAGTACTTC.

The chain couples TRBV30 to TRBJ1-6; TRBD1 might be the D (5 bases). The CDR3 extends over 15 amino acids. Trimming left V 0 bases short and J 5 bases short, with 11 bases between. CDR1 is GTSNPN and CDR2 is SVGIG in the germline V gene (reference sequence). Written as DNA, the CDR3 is TGTGCCTGGAGTGTACCAGGGTTGAATAATTCACCCCTCCACTTT. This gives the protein CAWSVPGLNNSPLHF.

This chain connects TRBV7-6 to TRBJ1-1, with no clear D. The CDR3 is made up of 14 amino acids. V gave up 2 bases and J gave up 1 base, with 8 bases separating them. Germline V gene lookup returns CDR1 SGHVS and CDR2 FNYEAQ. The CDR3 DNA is TGTGCCAGCAGCTTATTAAACGGGAACACTGAAGCTTTCTTT. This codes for CASSLLNGNTEAFF.

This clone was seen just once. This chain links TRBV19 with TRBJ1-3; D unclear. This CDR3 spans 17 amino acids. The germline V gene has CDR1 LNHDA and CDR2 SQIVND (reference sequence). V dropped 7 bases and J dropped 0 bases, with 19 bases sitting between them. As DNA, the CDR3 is TGTGCCAGTACCACTACATCGGGCAGAACCTCTGGAAACACCATATATTTT. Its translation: CASTTTSGRTSGNTIYF.

The CDR3 DNA sequence: TGTGCCAGCAGCTTAGGAGCCCAAACAGATACGCAGTATTTT. It specifies CASSLGAQTDTQYF. V is TRBV11-2 and J is TRBJ2-3; D is unresolved. Germline V gene sequence: CDR1 SGHAT, CDR2 FQNNGV. V gave up 1 base and J gave up 3 bases, with 8 bases separating them. This CDR3 is built from 14 residues.

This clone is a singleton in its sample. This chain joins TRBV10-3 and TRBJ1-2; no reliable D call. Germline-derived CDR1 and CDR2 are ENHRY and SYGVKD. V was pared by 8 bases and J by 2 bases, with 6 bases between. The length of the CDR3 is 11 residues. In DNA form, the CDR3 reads TGTGCCATCTCAGTAAACTATGGCTACACCTTC. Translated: CAISVNYGYTF.

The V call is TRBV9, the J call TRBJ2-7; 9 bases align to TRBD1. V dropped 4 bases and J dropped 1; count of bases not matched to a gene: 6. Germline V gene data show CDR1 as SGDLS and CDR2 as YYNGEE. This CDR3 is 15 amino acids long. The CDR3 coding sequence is TGTGCCAGCAGCACGGGACAGGGTTGGTCCTACGAGCAGTACTTC. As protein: CASSTGQGWSYEQYF. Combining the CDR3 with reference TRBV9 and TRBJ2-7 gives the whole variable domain DSGVTQTPKHLITATGQRVTLRCSPRSGDLSVYWYQQSLDQGLQFLIQYYNGEERAKGNILERFSAQQFPDLHSELNLSSLELGDSALYFCASSTGQGWSYEQYFGPGTRLTVT.

The CDR3 region is CASSAHEDTEAFF. CDR3 sequence (DNA): TGTGCCAGCAGCGCCCACGAGGACACTGAAGCTTTCTTT. This chain links TRBV9 with TRBJ1-1; D unclear. Looked up from germline, CDR1 is SGDLS and CDR2 is YYNGEE. V lost 3 bases and J 3 bases, leaving 9 bases between the germline ends. The CDR3 runs 13 residues.

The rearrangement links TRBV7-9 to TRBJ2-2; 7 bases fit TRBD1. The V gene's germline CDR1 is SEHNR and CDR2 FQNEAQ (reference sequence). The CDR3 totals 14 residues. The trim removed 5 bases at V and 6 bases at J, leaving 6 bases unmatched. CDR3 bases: TGTGCCAGCAGCACAACAGGGGAAGCCGGGGAGCTGTTTTTT. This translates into CASSTTGEAGELFF.

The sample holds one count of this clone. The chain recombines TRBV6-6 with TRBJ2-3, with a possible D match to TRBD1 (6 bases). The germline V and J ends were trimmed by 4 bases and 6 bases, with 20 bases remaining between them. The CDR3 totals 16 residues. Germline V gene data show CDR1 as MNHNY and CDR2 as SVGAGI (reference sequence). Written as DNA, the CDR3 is TGTGCCAGCAGTTCCCCGAATGACAGGCCCTCGGATACGCAGTATTTT. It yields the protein CASSSPNDRPSDTQYF.

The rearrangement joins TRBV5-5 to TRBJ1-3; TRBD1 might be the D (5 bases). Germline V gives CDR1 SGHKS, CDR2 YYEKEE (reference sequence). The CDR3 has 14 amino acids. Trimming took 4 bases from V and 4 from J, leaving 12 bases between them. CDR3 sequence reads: CASSPGTSGNTIYF. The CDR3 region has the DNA TGTGCCAGCAGCCCCGGGACTTCGGGAAACACCATATATTTT.

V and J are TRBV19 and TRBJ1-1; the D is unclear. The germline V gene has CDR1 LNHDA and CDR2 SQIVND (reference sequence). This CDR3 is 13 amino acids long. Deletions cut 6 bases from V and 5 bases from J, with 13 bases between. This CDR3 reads CASSMIAGTEAFF. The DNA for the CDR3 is TGTGCCAGTAGCATGATCGCCGGAACTGAAGCTTTCTTT.

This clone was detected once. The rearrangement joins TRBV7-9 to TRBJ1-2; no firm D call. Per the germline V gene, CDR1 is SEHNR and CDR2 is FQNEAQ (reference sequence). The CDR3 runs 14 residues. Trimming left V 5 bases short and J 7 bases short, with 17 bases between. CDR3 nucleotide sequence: TGTGCCAGCAGCAAAGAGGCCGGGGTAGGTGGCTACACCTTC. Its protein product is CASSKEAGVGGYTF.

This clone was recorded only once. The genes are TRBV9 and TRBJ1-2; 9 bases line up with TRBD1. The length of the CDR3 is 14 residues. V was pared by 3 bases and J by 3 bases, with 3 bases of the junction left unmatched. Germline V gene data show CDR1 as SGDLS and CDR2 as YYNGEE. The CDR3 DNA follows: TGTGCCAGCAGCGAGGGACAGGGTGACTATGGCTACACCTTC. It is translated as CASSEGQGDYGYTF.

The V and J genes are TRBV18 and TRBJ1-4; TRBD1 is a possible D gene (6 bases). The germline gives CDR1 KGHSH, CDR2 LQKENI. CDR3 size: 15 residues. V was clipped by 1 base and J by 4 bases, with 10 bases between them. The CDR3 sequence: CASSPRRGDNEKLFF. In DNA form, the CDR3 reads TGTGCCAGCTCACCACGCAGGGGCGATAATGAAAAACTGTTTTTT.

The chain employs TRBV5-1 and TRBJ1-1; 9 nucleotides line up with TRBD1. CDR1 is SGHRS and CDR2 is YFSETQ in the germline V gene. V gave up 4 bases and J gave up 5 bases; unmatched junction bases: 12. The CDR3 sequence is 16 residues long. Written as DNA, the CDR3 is TGCGCCAGCAGCCCTGGGACCGGGACAGGGCCTACTGAAGCTTTCTTT. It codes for CASSPGTGTGPTEAFF.

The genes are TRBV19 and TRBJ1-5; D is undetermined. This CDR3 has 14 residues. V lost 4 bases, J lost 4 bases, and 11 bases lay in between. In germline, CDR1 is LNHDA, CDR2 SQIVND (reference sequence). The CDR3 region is CASSTEGWNQPQHF. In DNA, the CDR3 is TGTGCCAGTAGTACCGAAGGATGGAATCAGCCCCAGCATTTT.

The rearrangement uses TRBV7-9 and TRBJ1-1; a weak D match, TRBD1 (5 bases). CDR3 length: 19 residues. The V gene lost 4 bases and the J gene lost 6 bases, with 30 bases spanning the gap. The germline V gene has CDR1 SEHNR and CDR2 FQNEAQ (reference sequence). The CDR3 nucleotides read TGTGCCAGCAGCTCCGGGACCCCCGGGGTGTTTCTAGTGGGGGCTGAAGCTTTCTTT. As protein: CASSSGTPGVFLVGAEAFF.

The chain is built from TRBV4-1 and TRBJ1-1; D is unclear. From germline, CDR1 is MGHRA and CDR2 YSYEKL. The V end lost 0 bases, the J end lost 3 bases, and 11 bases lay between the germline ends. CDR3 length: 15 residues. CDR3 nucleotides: TGCGCCAGCAGCCAAGATCCCGGAACTGACACTGAAGCTTTCTTT. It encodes CASSQDPGTDTEAFF.

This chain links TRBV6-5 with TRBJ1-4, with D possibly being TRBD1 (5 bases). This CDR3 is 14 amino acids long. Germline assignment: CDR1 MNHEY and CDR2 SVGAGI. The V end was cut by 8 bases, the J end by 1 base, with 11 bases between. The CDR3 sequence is CASSRGGTNEKLFF. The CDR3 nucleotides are TGTGCCAGCTCACGGGGGGGAACTAATGAAAAACTGTTTTTT.

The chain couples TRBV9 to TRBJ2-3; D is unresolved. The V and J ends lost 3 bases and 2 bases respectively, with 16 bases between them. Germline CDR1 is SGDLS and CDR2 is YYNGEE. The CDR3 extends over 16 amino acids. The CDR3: CASSDPGRVSTDTQYF. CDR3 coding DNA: TGTGCCAGCAGCGATCCGGGCCGCGTTTCCACAGATACGCAGTATTTT.

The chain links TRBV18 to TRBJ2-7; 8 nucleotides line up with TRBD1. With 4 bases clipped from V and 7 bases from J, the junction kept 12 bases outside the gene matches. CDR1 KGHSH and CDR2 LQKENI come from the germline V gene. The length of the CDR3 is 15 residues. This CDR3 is CASSLLGQGVWEQYF. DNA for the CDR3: TGTGCCAGCTCACTTCTCGGACAGGGAGTCTGGGAGCAGTACTTC.

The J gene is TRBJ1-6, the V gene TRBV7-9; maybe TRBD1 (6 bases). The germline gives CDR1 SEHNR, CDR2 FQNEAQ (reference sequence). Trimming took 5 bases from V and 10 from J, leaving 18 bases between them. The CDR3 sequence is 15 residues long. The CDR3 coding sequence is TGTGCCAGCAGCCCCAAGGGGGGGGAGGCATCACCCCTCCACTTT. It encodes CASSPKGGEASPLHF. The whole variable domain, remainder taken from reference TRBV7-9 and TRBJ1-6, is DTGVSQNPRHKITKRGQNVTFRCDPISEHNRLYWYRQTLGQGPEFLTYFQNEAQLEKSRLLSDRFSAERPKGSFSTLEIQRTEQGDSAMYLCASSPKGGEASPLHFGNGTRLTVT.